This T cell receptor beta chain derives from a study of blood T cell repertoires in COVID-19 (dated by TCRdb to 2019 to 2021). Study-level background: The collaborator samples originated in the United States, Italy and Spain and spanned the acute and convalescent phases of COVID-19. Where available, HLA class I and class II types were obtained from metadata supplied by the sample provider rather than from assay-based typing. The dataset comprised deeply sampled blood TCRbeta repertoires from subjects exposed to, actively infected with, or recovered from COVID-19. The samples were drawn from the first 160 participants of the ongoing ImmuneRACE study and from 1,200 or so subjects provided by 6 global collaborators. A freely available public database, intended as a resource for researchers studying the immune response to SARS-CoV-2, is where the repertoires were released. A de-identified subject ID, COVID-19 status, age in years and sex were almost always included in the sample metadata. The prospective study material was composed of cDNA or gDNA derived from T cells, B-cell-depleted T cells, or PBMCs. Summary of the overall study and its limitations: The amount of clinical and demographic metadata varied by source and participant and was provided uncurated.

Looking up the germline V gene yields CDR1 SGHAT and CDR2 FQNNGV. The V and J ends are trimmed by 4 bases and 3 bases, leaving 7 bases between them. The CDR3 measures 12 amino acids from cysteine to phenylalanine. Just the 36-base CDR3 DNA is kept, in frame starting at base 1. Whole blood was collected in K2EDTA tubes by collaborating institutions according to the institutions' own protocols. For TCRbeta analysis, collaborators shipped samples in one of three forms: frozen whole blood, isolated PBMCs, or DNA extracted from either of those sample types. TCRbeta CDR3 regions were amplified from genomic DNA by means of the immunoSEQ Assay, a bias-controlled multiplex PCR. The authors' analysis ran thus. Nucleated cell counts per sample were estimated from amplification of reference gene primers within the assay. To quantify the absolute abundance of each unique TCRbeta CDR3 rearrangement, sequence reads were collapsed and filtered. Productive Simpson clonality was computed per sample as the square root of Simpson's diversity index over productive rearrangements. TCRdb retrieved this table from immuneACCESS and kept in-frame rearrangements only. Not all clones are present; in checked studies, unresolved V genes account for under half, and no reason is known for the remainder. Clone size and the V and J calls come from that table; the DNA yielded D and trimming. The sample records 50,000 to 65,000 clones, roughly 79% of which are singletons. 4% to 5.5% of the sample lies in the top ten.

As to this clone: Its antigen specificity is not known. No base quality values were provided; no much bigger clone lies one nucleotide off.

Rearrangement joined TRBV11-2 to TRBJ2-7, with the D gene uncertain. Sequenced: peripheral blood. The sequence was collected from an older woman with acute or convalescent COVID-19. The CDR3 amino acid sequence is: CASSSAVYEQYF. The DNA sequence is TGTGCCAGCAGCTCCGCAGTCTACGAGCAGTACTTC.